Following are 13 T cell receptor beta chains from one sample sequenced in a study of beta chain features in type 1 diabetes (dated by TCRdb to 2016 to 2019). What these receptors recognize is not known. Library method: the immunoSEQ multiplex PCR assay. The High Capacity cDNA Reverse Transcription Kit was used to reverse transcribe all of the isolated RNA, meaning that expressed TCRB transcripts were what got sequenced. In TCRdb, the immuneACCESS table is reduced to in-frame sequences with V and J assigned. These tables do not hold every clone; where another copy was compared, an unresolved V gene accounts for under half, and the others remain unexplained. This sample gives under 300,000 clones in total; approximately 14% of them show up just once. Clones ranked in the top ten supply about 0.018% of the sample. Findings and caveats that apply to the study as a whole: Type 1 diabetes patients showed a moderate but significant shortening of TCRB CDR3 length in all four CD4+ subsets.

The sequencing sample was made of naive CD4+ T cells from blood. Interpreted using the paper, the cell subset or site label stands for: true naive CD4+ T cells. The source of these receptors is a man younger than 45 with type 1 diabetes.

This clone turned up a few times. This chain connects TRBV5-1 to TRBJ2-7, with TRBD2 identical over 9 bases. The germline V gene encodes CDR1 SGHRS and CDR2 YFSETQ. This CDR3 has 16 residues. V dropped 4 bases and J dropped 2; count of bases not matched to a gene: 10. The CDR3 DNA reads as TGCGCCAGCAGCCGGGATAGCGGGAGTGGAGCCTACGAGCAGTACTTC. Protein product: CASSRDSGSGAYEQYF.

This clone was counted a few times. This chain joins TRBV7-9 and TRBJ1-5; D is possibly TRBD1 (6 bases). Germline lookup yields CDR1 SEHNR and CDR2 FQNEAQ (reference sequence). Trimming removed 3 bases from V and 5 bases from J, with 8 bases in between. CDR3 size: 13 residues. The CDR3 is CASSFEGDQPQHF. In DNA, the CDR3 is TGTGCCAGCAGCTTTGAGGGGGATCAGCCCCAGCATTTT.

The chain joins TRBV2 to TRBJ2-7; maybe TRBD1 (5 bases). The CDR3 covers 13 residues. The germline V and J ends were trimmed by 7 bases and 2 bases, with 12 bases remaining between them. CDR1 SNHLY and CDR2 FYNNEI come from the germline V gene. CDR3 nucleotides: TGTGCCAGCACCCCGGACATGCCCTACGAGCAGTACTTC. This translates into CASTPDMPYEQYF.

This rearrangement joins TRBV5-6 to TRBJ2-6; weak D call: TRBD2 (6 bases). There are 15 residues in the CDR3. Germline CDR1 SGHDT, CDR2 YYEEEE. V lost 2 bases to trimming and J lost 4 bases, with 10 bases between them. The CDR3 DNA sequence: TGTGCCAGCAGCTTACTAGCACCCGGGGCCAACGTCCTGACTTTC. Its protein product is CASSLLAPGANVLTF.

V and J are TRBV30 and TRBJ2-7; 11 bases line up with TRBD1. The CDR3 has 14 residues. Per the germline V gene, CDR1 is GTSNPN and CDR2 is SVGIG (reference sequence). With 1 base clipped from V and 4 bases from J, the junction kept 3 bases outside the gene matches. DNA for the CDR3: TGTGCCTGGAGTGGATGGGACAGGGGGTACGAGCAGTACTTC. Encoded protein: CAWSGWDRGYEQYF.

This clone was observed a few times. The chain recombines TRBV11-2 with TRBJ2-7; D perhaps matches TRBD1 (6 bases). Germline CDR1 reads SGHAT; CDR2 reads FQNNGV. Trimming cost V 6 bases and J 0 bases, with 15 bases left between them. CDR3 length equals 15 residues. In nucleotides, the CDR3 is TGTGCCAGCAGTAATCCGGTGACAGGCTCCTACGAGCAGTACTTC. Amino acids: CASSNPVTGSYEQYF.

The chain uses TRBV27 and TRBJ1-4, with 8 bases lining up with TRBD1. V shed 4 bases and J 4 bases; nucleotides not matched to a gene: 5. The CDR3 runs to 15 residues. The germline gives CDR1 MNHEY, CDR2 SMNVEV (reference sequence). In nucleotides, the CDR3 is TGTGCCAGCAGTTCCGTCGACAGGGGTAATGAAAAACTGTTTTTT. Its translation: CASSSVDRGNEKLFF.

This clone was counted between two and nine times. J is TRBJ2-7 and V is TRBV13; the match to TRBD2 covers 13 bases. CDR1 PRHDT and CDR2 FYEKMQ come from the germline V gene (reference sequence). The ends lost 4 bases at V and 7 bases at J; junction bases unmatched: 4. CDR3 size: 14 residues. DNA of the CDR3: TGTGCCAGCAGCTGGAGGACTAGCGGGGGAGAGCAGTACTTC. Protein: CASSWRTSGGEQYF. Filled out from reference TRBV13 and TRBJ2-7, the complete variable domain reads AAGVIQSPRHLIKEKRETATLKCYPIPRHDTVYWYQQGPGQDPQFLISFYEKMQSDKGSIPDRFSAQQFSDYHSELNMSSLELGDSALYFCASSWRTSGGEQYFGPGTRLTVT.

The chain recombines TRBV9 with TRBJ2-5; 14 bases line up with TRBD2. The CDR3 is 17 residues long. Trimming at V came to 3 bases and at J to 2 bases, leaving 6 bases not matched to a gene. Per germline, CDR1 SGDLS and CDR2 YYNGEE. The DNA for the CDR3 is TGTGCCAGCAGCGCTGGGACTAGCGGGGGCCAACAAGAGACCCAGTACTTC. Amino acids: CASSAGTSGGQQETQYF.

The table lists this clone with a few counts. The chain has TRBV6-5 and TRBJ2-3, with D tentatively TRBD1 (6 bases). V lost 6 bases and J lost 0, with 10 bases in between. Germline V lookup: CDR1 MNHEY, CDR2 SVGAGI. The CDR3 has 14 amino acids. The CDR3 sequence is CASSRTASTDTQYF. In DNA, the CDR3 is TGTGCCAGCAGCCGGACAGCTAGCACAGATACGCAGTATTTT.

This chain uses TRBV5-1 with TRBJ2-5; 9 positions match TRBD1. CDR3 size: 15 residues. V shed 4 bases, J shed 4 bases, and the junction held 8 bases outside the gene matches. Germline lookup yields CDR1 SGHRS and CDR2 YFSETQ. In DNA form, the CDR3 reads TGCGCCAGCAGCGCTACGGGACAGGGATTAGAGACCCAGTACTTC. This sequence encodes CASSATGQGLETQYF.

The table lists this clone with a few counts. The chain employs TRBV5-1 and TRBJ1-2, with a possible D match to TRBD1 (6 bases). Trimming removed 0 bases from V and 4 bases from J, with 13 bases in between. Germline CDR1 and CDR2: SGHRS and YFSETQ. The CDR3 has 15 residues. The CDR3 loop is CASSLEGDKTYGYTF. The CDR3 DNA sequence: TGCGCCAGCAGCTTGGAGGGGGACAAGACCTATGGCTACACCTTC.

V is TRBV7-2 and J is TRBJ1-1; 11 bases are shared with TRBD1. CDR1 and CDR2 from the germline V gene are SGHTA and FQGNSA. V gave up 5 bases and J gave up 7 bases; unmatched junction bases: 9. The length of the CDR3 is 15 residues. The DNA of the CDR3 is TGTGCCAGCAGCATATACCGGGACAGGGGGGGTGAAGCTTTCTTT. Amino acid sequence: CASSIYRDRGGEAFF.